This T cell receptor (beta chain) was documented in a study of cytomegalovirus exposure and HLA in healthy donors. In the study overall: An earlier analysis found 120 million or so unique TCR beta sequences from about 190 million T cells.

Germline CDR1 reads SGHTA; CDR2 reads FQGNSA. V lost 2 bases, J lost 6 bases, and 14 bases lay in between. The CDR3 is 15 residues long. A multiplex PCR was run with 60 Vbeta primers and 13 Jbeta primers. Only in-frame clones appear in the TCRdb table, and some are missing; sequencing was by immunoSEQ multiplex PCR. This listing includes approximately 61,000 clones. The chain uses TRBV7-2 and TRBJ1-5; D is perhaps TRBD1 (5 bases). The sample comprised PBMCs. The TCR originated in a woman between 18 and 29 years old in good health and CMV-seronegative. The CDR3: CASSLRQGIGQPQHF. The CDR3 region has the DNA TGTGCCAGCAGCTTACGTCAGGGCATCGGTCAGCCCCAGCATTTT.